This TCR beta chain was recovered during a study of OX40 agonist ivuxolimab in advanced cancers. Study-level points and caveats: Normalized T-cell clonal expansion was also low in some nonresponders.

TCRdb's copy holds only in-frame clones and misses some; the assay was immunoSEQ multiplex PCR. Of tens of thousands of clones in the sample, about nine tenths were seen once. Notes on this clone: Antigen: not known.

The V end was cut by 5 bases, the J end by 2 bases, with 16 bases between. The CDR3 sequence is 15 residues long. Germline CDR1 MNHEY, CDR2 SMNVEV (reference sequence). The clonotype comes from an adult with an advanced solid tumor such as melanoma, head and neck, liver or kidney cancer. This sample comprised CD4+ or CD8+ T cells sorted from blood, obtained in a trial of the OX40 agonist ivuxolimab. The rearrangement joins TRBV27 to TRBJ2-7; D possibly corresponds to TRBD2 (6 bases). The DNA for the CDR3 is TGTGCCAGCAGTCCGGACGGACTAACCCCCTACGAGCAGTACTTC. Amino acids: CASSPDGLTPYEQYF.